Presented here are 13 T cell receptor beta chains from one specimen sequenced in a study of T cells after yellow fever vaccination. Each CDR3 protein gets one entry after TCRdb re-called the 5' RACE reads with MiXCR. This sample has about 230,000 distinct CDR3 sequences; about 7% occur once, and the top ten carry 0.8% to 1.2%. Here the sequenced sample was CD4+ T cells sorted from PBMCs, taken on the day of the yellow fever booster vaccination. These receptors all come from a man younger than 45 who received the YFV17D yellow fever vaccine.

The sample holds a few counts of this clonotype. The gene calls are TRBV9 and TRBJ2-7; possibly TRBD2 for D (5 bases). The V gene lost 0 bases and the J gene lost 2 bases, with 21 bases spanning the gap. Germline V gene lookup returns CDR1 SGDLS and CDR2 YYNGEE. The CDR3 sequence is 18 residues long. CDR3 nucleotide sequence: TGTGCCAGCAGCGTAGCTCTTACTAGGGCTAGCCCCACCTACGAGCAGTACTTC. Its translation: CASSVALTRASPTYEQYF.

This clonotype was found a few times. CDR3 nucleotide sequence: TGTGCCAGCAGCCAAGAGGGACTAGCGGGACTCAATGAGCAGTTCTTC. This gives the protein CASSQEGLAGLNEQFF. V and J are TRBV14 and TRBJ2-1, with 13 positions matching TRBD2. Germline V gives CDR1 SGHDN, CDR2 FVKESK. The CDR3 is 16 residues long. With 0 bases clipped from V and 6 bases from J, the junction kept 2 bases outside the gene matches.

The table lists this clonotype with a few counts. This chain uses TRBV4-3 with TRBJ1-2; D gene ambiguous. CDR3 length: 15 amino acids. Germline values: CDR1 LGHNA, CDR2 YSLEER. Trimming cost V 0 bases and J 5 bases, with 13 bases left between them. CDR3 sequence (DNA): TGCGCCAGCAGCCAAGATGGCTCGGCAGTATATGGCTACACCTTC. Amino acids: CASSQDGSAVYGYTF.

The chain joins TRBV7-2 to TRBJ1-2; D remains unclear. Germline CDR1 SGHTA, CDR2 FQGNSA. V was clipped by 5 bases and J by 1 base, with 17 bases between them. The CDR3 runs to 16 residues. The CDR3 protein is CASSLSRLRNNYGYTF. CDR3 in DNA: TGTGCCAGCAGCCTAAGCCGACTGAGAAATAACTATGGCTACACCTTC.

This clonotype was recorded a few times. The rearrangement links TRBV7-2 to TRBJ1-2; D may be TRBD1 (6 bases). Trimming left V 11 bases short and J 5 bases short, with 30 bases between. Germline lookup yields CDR1 SGHTA and CDR2 FQGNSA. This CDR3 spans 17 amino acids. In nucleotides, the CDR3 is TGTGCCTCCTCCGGGGGGGGGCCCCTTATAGGAGGATATGGCTACACCTTC. Amino acids: CASSGGGPLIGGYGYTF.

This clonotype was found a few times. V and J are TRBV7-2 and TRBJ2-2; no clear D. Germline V gene data show CDR1 as SGHTA and CDR2 as FQGNSA. V was cut by 0 bases and J by 6 bases, with 8 bases left in between. The CDR3 length is 14 residues. The CDR3 DNA reads TGTGCCAGCAGCTTAGCGAGTAGCCCCGGGGAGCTGTTTTTT. The encoded protein is CASSLASSPGELFF. Supplemented by reference TRBV7-2 and TRBJ2-2, the full variable domain reads GAGVSQSPSNKVTEKGKDVELRCDPISGHTALYWYRQSLGQGLEFLIYFQGNSAPDKSGLPSDRFSAERTGGSVSTLTIQRTQQEDSAVYLCASSLASSPGELFFGEGSRLTVL.

This clonotype was found a few times. The J gene is TRBJ1-6, the V gene TRBV25-1; D ambiguous. Deletions cut 4 bases from V and 10 bases from J, with 11 bases between. CDR3 length: 13 amino acids. CDR1 and CDR2 from the germline V gene are MGHDK and SYGVNS. Here the CDR3 DNA reads TGTGCCAGCAGTGTTCTCGAAGAATCACCCCTCCACTTT. This encodes CASSVLEESPLHF.

This clonotype was detected ten times or more. V usage is TRBV5-1 and J usage is TRBJ2-7; no reliable D call. The CDR3 has 14 residues. V shed 5 bases and J shed 5 bases, with 17 bases lying between them. In germline, CDR1 is SGHRS, CDR2 YFSETQ. The CDR3 region is CASSIGQMGHEQYF. The DNA for the CDR3 is TGCGCCAGCAGTATTGGCCAAATGGGCCACGAGCAGTACTTC.

This clonotype was found a few times. The chain employs TRBV20-1 and TRBJ2-5, with D hard to call. The CDR3 runs 14 residues. V was cut by 3 bases and J by 3 bases, with 14 bases left in between. Germline V lookup: CDR1 DFQATT, CDR2 SNEGSKA (reference sequence). The CDR3, as DNA: TGCAGTGCTAGGAGGCCAGCGAGAGAAGAGACCCAGTACTTC. Translating it yields CSARRPAREETQYF.

The chain is built from TRBV7-8 and TRBJ2-3, with a weak D call TRBD1 (5 bases). Germline V CDR1 and CDR2: SGHVS, FQNEAQ. This CDR3 is 16 amino acids long. V lost 4 bases and J 2 bases, leaving 16 bases between the germline ends. The CDR3 here is CASSYKSPRDTDTQYF. The CDR3 bases are TGTGCCAGCAGCTATAAAAGCCCCAGGGACACAGATACGCAGTATTTT.

The chain employs TRBV7-2 and TRBJ2-7, with 7 nucleotides matching TRBD2. The CDR3 extends over 15 amino acids. From germline, CDR1 is SGHTA and CDR2 FQGNSA. V lost 4 bases and J lost 4; bases outside the gene matches: 10. The CDR3 loop is CASSSIEGGPYEQYF. DNA of the CDR3: TGTGCCAGCAGCTCTATAGAGGGAGGGCCTTACGAGCAGTACTTC.

This clonotype showed up just once. A much larger clone lies a single base off, so this may be a read error. The chain is built from TRBV5-1 and TRBJ2-1, with D uncertain. V shed 5 bases and J shed 6 bases, with 6 bases lying between them. CDR1 is SGHRS, CDR2 YFSETQ, per germline. This CDR3 has 11 residues. CDR3 nucleotide sequence: TGCGCCAGCAGGTCTAGCAATGAGCAGTTCTTC. Encoded protein: CASRSSNEQFF.

This clonotype has a handful of counts. Here the CDR3 reads CASSLGTSAYF. CDR3 bases: TGTGCCAGCAGCCTAGGGACTAGCGCTTACTTC. The rearrangement links TRBV7-2 to TRBJ2-7, with TRBD2 matching over 10 bases. Germline CDR1 is SGHTA and CDR2 is FQGNSA. The J segment lost 13 bases and the V segment lost 5 bases, leaving 5 bases of the junction unmatched. There are 11 residues in the CDR3.